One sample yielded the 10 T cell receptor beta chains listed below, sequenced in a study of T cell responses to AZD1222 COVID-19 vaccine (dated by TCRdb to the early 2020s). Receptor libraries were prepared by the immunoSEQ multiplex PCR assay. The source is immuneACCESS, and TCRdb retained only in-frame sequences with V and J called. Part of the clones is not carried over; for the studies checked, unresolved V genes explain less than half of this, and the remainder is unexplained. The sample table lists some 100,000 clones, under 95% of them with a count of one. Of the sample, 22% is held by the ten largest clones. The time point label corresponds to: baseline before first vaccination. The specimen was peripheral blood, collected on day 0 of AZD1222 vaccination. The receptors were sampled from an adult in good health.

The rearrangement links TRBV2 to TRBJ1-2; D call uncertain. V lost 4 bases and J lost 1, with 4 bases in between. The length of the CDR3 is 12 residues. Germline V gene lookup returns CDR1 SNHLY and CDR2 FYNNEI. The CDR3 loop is CASSVGNYGYTF. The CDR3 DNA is TGTGCCAGCAGTGTTGGTAACTATGGCTACACCTTC.

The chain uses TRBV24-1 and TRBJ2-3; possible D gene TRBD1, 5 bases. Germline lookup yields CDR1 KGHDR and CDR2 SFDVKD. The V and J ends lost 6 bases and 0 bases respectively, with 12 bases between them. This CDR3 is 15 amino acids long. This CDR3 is CATSPQGSSTDTQYF. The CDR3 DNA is TGTGCCACCAGTCCTCAGGGCTCCAGCACAGATACGCAGTATTTT.

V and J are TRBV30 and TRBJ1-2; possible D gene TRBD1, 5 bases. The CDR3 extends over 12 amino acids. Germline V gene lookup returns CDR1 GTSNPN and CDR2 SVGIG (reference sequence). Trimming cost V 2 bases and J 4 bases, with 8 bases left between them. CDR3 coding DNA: TGTGCCTGGAGTACGGGACTCTATGGCTACACCTTC. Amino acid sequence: CAWSTGLYGYTF. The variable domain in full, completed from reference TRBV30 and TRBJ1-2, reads SQTIHQWPATLVQPVGSPLSLECTVEGTSNPNLYWYRQAAGRGLQLLFYSVGIGQISSEVPQNLSASRPQDRQFILSSKKLLLSDSGFYLCAWSTGLYGYTFGSGTRLTVV.

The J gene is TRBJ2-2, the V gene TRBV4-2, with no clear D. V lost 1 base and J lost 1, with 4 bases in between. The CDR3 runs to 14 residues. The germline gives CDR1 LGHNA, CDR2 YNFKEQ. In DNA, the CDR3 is TGTGCCAGCAGCCAAGGACAGAACACCGGGGAGCTGTTTTTT. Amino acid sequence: CASSQGQNTGELFF.

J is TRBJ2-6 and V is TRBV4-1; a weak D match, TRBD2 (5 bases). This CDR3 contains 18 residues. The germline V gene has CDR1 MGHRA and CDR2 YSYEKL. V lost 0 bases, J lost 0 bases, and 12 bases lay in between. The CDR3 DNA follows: TGCGCCAGCAGCCAAGATGGAGGCGAGAGCTCTGGGGCCAACGTCCTGACTTTC. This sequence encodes CASSQDGGESSGANVLTF.

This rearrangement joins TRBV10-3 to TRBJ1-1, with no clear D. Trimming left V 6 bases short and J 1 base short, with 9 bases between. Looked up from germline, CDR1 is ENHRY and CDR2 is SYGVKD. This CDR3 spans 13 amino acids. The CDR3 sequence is CAIRALPNTEAFF. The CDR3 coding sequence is TGTGCCATCAGGGCGTTACCGAACACTGAAGCTTTCTTT.

This chain's CDR3 is CASSKTGQGKETQYF. The CDR3 DNA sequence: TGTGCCAGCAGCAAAACGGGACAGGGGAAAGAGACCCAGTACTTC. The chain carries TRBV4-2 and TRBJ2-5; 10 bases line up with TRBD1. The CDR3 loop spans 15 amino acids. Trimming took 5 bases from V and 3 from J; bases not matched to a gene: 6. In germline, CDR1 is LGHNA, CDR2 YNFKEQ.

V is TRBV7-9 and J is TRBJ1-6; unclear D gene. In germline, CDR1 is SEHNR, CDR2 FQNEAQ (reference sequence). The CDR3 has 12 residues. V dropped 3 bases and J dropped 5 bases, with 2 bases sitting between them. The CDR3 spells CASSFDNSPLHF. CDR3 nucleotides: TGTGCCAGCAGCTTTGATAATTCACCCCTCCACTTT.

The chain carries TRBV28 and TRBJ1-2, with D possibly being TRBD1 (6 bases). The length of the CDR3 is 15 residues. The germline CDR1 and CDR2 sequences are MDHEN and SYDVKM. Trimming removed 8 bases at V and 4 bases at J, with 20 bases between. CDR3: CASRRGGGSLYGYTF. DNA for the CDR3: TGTGCCAGCCGTCGAGGGGGGGGGAGCCTCTATGGCTACACCTTC.

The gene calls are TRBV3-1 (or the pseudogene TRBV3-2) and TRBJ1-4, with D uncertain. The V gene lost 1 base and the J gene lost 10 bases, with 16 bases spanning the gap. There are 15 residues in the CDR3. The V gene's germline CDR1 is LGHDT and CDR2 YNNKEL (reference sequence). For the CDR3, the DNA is TGTGCCAGCAGCCAAGCGGGCGGTTCGAGGTCAAAACTGTTTTTT. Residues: CASSQAGGSRSKLFF.